The clone carrying this T cell receptor beta chain was counted many times. Its antigen is unknown. These data are taken from a study of T cells in Graves' hyperthyroidism and ophthalmopathy. In the study overall: Peripheral blood samples were taken at initial diagnosis, prior to any treatment. Whole-study results and caveats: In the analysis, a 13 V-J model separated ophthalmopathy from stable hyperthyroidism. Ophthalmopathy, as predicted by the model, came a median approximately 5.9 months after the prediction. Most expanded thyroid clonotypes above 0.001 recurred in blood.

Amplified TCR beta CDR3 regions came from RNA transcripts. The HTBI primer set drove a first-round RT-PCR of the TCR CDR3. TCRdb reprocessed the multiplex PCR reads with MiXCR, giving one entry per CDR3 protein. The sample has 270,000 or so distinct CDR3 sequences, less than 30% seen once. Germline CDR1 reads DFQATT; CDR2 reads SNEGSKA (reference sequence). V was clipped by 0 bases and J by 5 bases, with 10 bases between them. This CDR3 is 13 amino acids long. This receptor was identified in a man aged 35-49 years with Graves' hyperthyroidism that later progressed to Graves' ophthalmopathy. This chain joins TRBV20-1 and TRBJ2-5; the D call may be TRBD1 or TRBD2 (6 bases each). Source material: blood. The CDR3 is CSAREGGGETQYF. CDR3 sequence (DNA): TGCAGTGCTAGAGAAGGAGGGGGGGAGACCCAGTACTTC.